Shown below are 29 T cell receptor beta chains from a single sample sequenced in a study of T cell responses to AZD1222 COVID-19 vaccine. Assay: immunoSEQ multiplex PCR; the TCRdb copy retains only in-frame clones and omits some. The sample holds roughly 120,000 clones, about 88% seen once. The sequencing here drew on peripheral blood, taken on day 0 of AZD1222 vaccination. The receptors shown here come from an adult in good health.

V is TRBV7-9 and J is TRBJ2-1; D is unresolved. Trimming removed 1 base at V and 0 bases at J, with 7 bases between. Germline-derived CDR1 and CDR2 are SEHNR and FQNEAQ (reference sequence). The CDR3 contains 15 residues. CDR3 sequence (DNA): TGTGCCAGCAGCTTAGTATCCAGCTCCTACAATGAGCAGTTCTTC. Translated, it gives CASSLVSSSYNEQFF.

Worth noting for this clone: A much larger clone sits a single nucleotide away, making a read error possible. The chain joins TRBV7-8 to TRBJ1-3; unclear D gene. V gave up 1 base and J gave up 4 bases, with 5 bases separating them. Germline loops: CDR1 SGHVS, CDR2 FQNEAQ. CDR3 length: 13 amino acids. In DNA form, the CDR3 reads TGTGCCAGCAGCTTAGGTTTGGGAAACACCATATATTTT. It encodes CASSLGLGNTIYF.

The CDR3 region has the DNA TGTGCCATAGGGGGGGGGAGCTCCTACAATGAGCAGTTCTTC. This codes for CAIGGGSSYNEQFF. The chain recombines TRBV19 with TRBJ2-1; weak D call: TRBD2 (7 bases). The germline gives CDR1 LNHDA, CDR2 SQIVND (reference sequence). Trimming cost V 10 bases and J 0 bases, with 13 bases left between them. The CDR3 spans 14 residues.

The chain employs TRBV3-1 (or the pseudogene TRBV3-2) and TRBJ2-7; D may be TRBD2 (5 bases). Germline V gene lookup returns CDR1 LGHDT and CDR2 YNNKEL (reference sequence). V was pared by 2 bases and J by 0 bases, with 14 bases between. The CDR3 is made up of 16 amino acids. As DNA, the CDR3 is TGTGCCAGCAGCCAAAGTGCGGCTCGGGGCTCCTACGAGCAGTACTTC. Amino acid sequence: CASSQSAARGSYEQYF.

This clone showed up just once. The chain employs TRBV9 and TRBJ1-6; D possibly corresponds to TRBD1 (6 bases). CDR1 and CDR2 from the germline V gene are SGDLS and YYNGEE. Deletions cut 4 bases from V and 7 bases from J, with 15 bases between. The CDR3 spans 15 residues. The CDR3: CASSPMTGGNSPLHF. The CDR3, as DNA: TGTGCCAGCAGCCCCATGACAGGAGGGAATTCACCCCTCCACTTT.

The chain recombines TRBV12-3 or TRBV12-4 with TRBJ1-1, with D unclear. The length of the CDR3 is 12 residues. The V end lost 1 base, the J end lost 3 bases, and 3 bases lay between the germline ends. CDR3 sequence: CASSLGDTEAFF. As DNA, the CDR3 is TGTGCCAGCAGTTTAGGGGACACTGAAGCTTTCTTT.

The V gene is TRBV7-3, the J gene TRBJ1-1, with D possibly TRBD1 on 6 matching bases. V was pared by 1 base and J by 6 bases, with 9 bases between. The CDR3 has 13 amino acids. Germline V gene data show CDR1 as SGHTA and CDR2 as FQGTGA. The CDR3 loop reads CASSLKRGAEAFF. In DNA form, the CDR3 reads TGTGCCAGCAGCTTAAAAAGGGGGGCTGAAGCTTTCTTT. Looking up the rest from reference TRBV7-3 and TRBJ1-1 gives the full variable domain: GAGVSQTPSNKVTEKGKYVELRCDPISGHTALYWYRQSLGQGPEFLIYFQGTGAADDSGLPNDRFFAVRPEGSVSTLKIQRTERGDSAVYLCASSLKRGAEAFFGQGTRLTVV.

The rearrangement uses TRBV9 and TRBJ2-2; 16 nucleotides match TRBD2. Germline V gives CDR1 SGDLS, CDR2 YYNGEE. This CDR3 is 19 amino acids long. After removal of 5 bases from V and 6 bases from J, the junction contained 13 bases not matched to a gene. The CDR3 sequence: CASSGPGTSGRARPGELFF. The CDR3 region has the DNA TGTGCCAGCAGTGGACCCGGGACTAGCGGGAGGGCCAGGCCCGGGGAGCTGTTTTTT. The full variable domain, with the rest looked up from reference TRBV9 and TRBJ2-2, is DSGVTQTPKHLITATGQRVTLRCSPRSGDLSVYWYQQSLDQGLQFLIQYYNGEERAKGNILERFSAQQFPDLHSELNLSSLELGDSALYFCASSGPGTSGRARPGELFFGEGSRLTVL.

The J gene is TRBJ2-1, the V gene TRBV5-1, with 8 bases matching TRBD2. Germline assignment: CDR1 SGHRS and CDR2 YFSETQ. Germline trimming cut 5 bases from V and 1 base from J; bases unmatched to any gene: 8. The CDR3 spans 16 residues. The CDR3 bases are TGCGCCAGCAGTAGTAGTAGCGGGGATTCCTACAATGAGCAGTTCTTC. It specifies CASSSSSGDSYNEQFF.

The chain carries TRBV19 and TRBJ2-1, with TRBD2 as a possible D gene (5 bases). Trimming left V 7 bases short and J 1 base short, with 11 bases between. Germline V gives CDR1 LNHDA, CDR2 SQIVND (reference sequence). CDR3 size: 14 residues. CDR3 sequence: CASTEGSSYNEQFF. CDR3 bases: TGTGCCAGTACCGAGGGTTCATCCTACAATGAGCAGTTCTTC.

The chain is built from TRBV6-5 and TRBJ2-3, with D hard to call. The CDR3 length is 15 residues. The germline CDR1 and CDR2 sequences are MNHEY and SVGAGI. V lost 6 bases, J lost 0 bases, and 13 bases lay in between. CDR3 bases: TGTGCCAGCAGAAGGGAACCGCTTAGCACAGATACGCAGTATTTT. This sequence encodes CASRREPLSTDTQYF.

The V and J genes are TRBV2 and TRBJ1-1; a weak D match, TRBD1 (6 bases). The germline CDR1 and CDR2 sequences are SNHLY and FYNNEI. The ends were cut back, 8 bases at V and 0 bases at J, with 16 bases in the middle. The CDR3 runs 15 residues. For the CDR3, the DNA is TGTGCCAGCCCTGAGGGGGGGACCATGAACACTGAAGCTTTCTTT. This encodes CASPEGGTMNTEAFF.

This chain connects TRBV18 to TRBJ2-2, with D possibly being TRBD2 (6 bases). Trimming cost V 0 bases and J 0 bases, with 14 bases left between them. The CDR3 is made up of 18 amino acids. CDR1 and CDR2 (germline): KGHSH, LQKENI. Written as DNA, the CDR3 is TGTGCCAGCTCACCACCGGGACTGCGATCGGCGAACACCGGGGAGCTGTTTTTT. It specifies CASSPPGLRSANTGELFF.

V usage is TRBV7-8 and J usage is TRBJ1-2, with a possible D match to TRBD1 (6 bases). This CDR3 region has 13 residues. Trimming stripped 5 bases from V and 4 bases from J, with 11 bases between. Germline CDR1 is SGHVS and CDR2 is FQNEAQ. As DNA, the CDR3 is TGTGCCAGCAGCGACGGGGGCGGCTATGGCTACACCTTC. Translation: CASSDGGGYGYTF.

The chain joins TRBV7-7 to TRBJ2-3; tentative D call: TRBD1 (5 bases). Germline assignment: CDR1 SSHAT and CDR2 FNYEAQ (reference sequence). V lost 1 base and J 1 base, leaving 9 bases between the germline ends. The CDR3 length is 15 residues. CDR3 region: CASSLEGYGTDTQYF. Written as DNA, the CDR3 is TGTGCCAGCAGCTTAGAGGGGTATGGCACAGATACGCAGTATTTT.

The chain joins TRBV9 to TRBJ1-1; D is undetermined. Trimming stripped 4 bases from V and 2 bases from J, with 15 bases between. This CDR3 region has 15 residues. Germline V gives CDR1 SGDLS, CDR2 YYNGEE. The CDR3: CASSPRPGGNTEAFF. Here the CDR3 DNA reads TGTGCCAGCAGCCCCCGGCCAGGCGGAAACACTGAAGCTTTCTTT.

The V call is TRBV7-8, the J call TRBJ2-2; 7 bases are a match to TRBD1. J gave up 0 bases and V 1 base, and 2 bases lay outside the gene matches. Germline V gene sequence: CDR1 SGHVS, CDR2 FQNEAQ. CDR3 length: 16 amino acids. The CDR3 region is CASSLVGGANTGELFF. The CDR3 DNA sequence: TGTGCCAGCAGCTTAGTAGGGGGCGCGAACACCGGGGAGCTGTTTTTT.

The chain uses TRBV6-5 and TRBJ2-1; 14 nucleotides agree with TRBD2. The ends lost 2 bases at V and 10 bases at J; junction bases unmatched: 7. The CDR3 is 16 residues long. Germline V gene data show CDR1 as MNHEY and CDR2 as SVGAGI. DNA for the CDR3: TGTGCCAGCAGTTACGCGGGACTAGCGGGAGTCTGGGAGCAGTTCTTC. Residues: CASSYAGLAGVWEQFF.

The chain carries TRBV5-1 and TRBJ1-1, with TRBD1 as a possible D gene (6 bases). This CDR3 contains 18 residues. Trimming shortened V by 4 bases and J by 1 base, and 23 bases separated the two germline ends. Germline CDR1 and CDR2: SGHRS and YFSETQ. CDR3 amino acids: CASSPDVEGGIRNTEAFF. The CDR3 bases are TGCGCCAGCAGCCCGGATGTCGAGGGGGGTATAAGGAACACTGAAGCTTTCTTT.

The V call is TRBV7-3, the J call TRBJ1-2; 11 bases are shared with TRBD1. The CDR3 spans 14 residues. V lost 5 bases, J lost 4 bases, and 3 bases stayed unmatched. The germline V gene has CDR1 SGHTA and CDR2 FQGTGA. The chain's CDR3 is CASSAGTGGYGYTF. The CDR3 DNA follows: TGTGCCAGCAGCGCCGGGACAGGGGGCTATGGCTACACCTTC.

The genes are TRBV7-2 and TRBJ1-5; D is possibly TRBD1 (6 bases). CDR3 length: 14 amino acids. CDR1 is SGHTA, CDR2 FQGNSA, per germline. V lost 4 bases and J 9 bases, leaving 16 bases between the germline ends. The CDR3 coding sequence is TGTGCCAGCAGCTATAATGGGAGGGGGTCGCCCCAGCATTTT. Protein sequence: CASSYNGRGSPQHF.

The chain employs TRBV27 and TRBJ2-1; D is possibly TRBD2 (6 bases). Between the trimmed V and J ends, which lost 5 bases and 0 bases, there was a span of 14 bases. The CDR3 consists of 16 residues. Germline V gene data show CDR1 as MNHEY and CDR2 as SMNVEV (reference sequence). CDR3 residues: CASSAGLTSSYNEQFF. In DNA form, the CDR3 reads TGTGCCAGCAGTGCGGGGCTGACTAGCTCCTACAATGAGCAGTTCTTC.

The chain is built from TRBV27 and TRBJ1-1, with no clear D. The V end was cut by 0 bases, the J end by 4 bases, with 6 bases between. From germline, CDR1 is MNHEY and CDR2 SMNVEV (reference sequence). This CDR3 region has 13 residues. For the CDR3, the DNA is TGTGCCAGCAGTTTATCAGGGTCCACTGAAGCTTTCTTT. Encoded protein: CASSLSGSTEAFF.

V usage is TRBV11-3 and J usage is TRBJ1-1, with D hard to call. The germline V gene has CDR1 SGHNT and CDR2 YENEEA. V gave up 2 bases and J gave up 0 bases, with 4 bases separating them. The length of the CDR3 is 13 residues. CDR3 nucleotides: TGTGCCAGCAGCTTACAACTGAACACTGAAGCTTTCTTT. It is translated as CASSLQLNTEAFF.

V gene TRBV6-5 combines with J gene TRBJ1-5; D is unclear. The V gene lost 0 bases and the J gene lost 5 bases, with 8 bases spanning the gap. In germline, CDR1 is MNHEY, CDR2 SVGAGI. This CDR3 comprises 14 residues. CDR3 nucleotides: TGTGCCAGCAGTTACTCGAGGCGCGATCAGCCCCAGCATTTT. This gives the protein CASSYSRRDQPQHF.

The V call is TRBV12-3 or TRBV12-4, the J call TRBJ1-1, with no clear D. V was cut by 6 bases and J by 0 bases, with 8 bases left in between. This CDR3 is 13 amino acids long. CDR3 protein: CASSRDMNTEAFF. CDR3 coding DNA: TGTGCCAGCAGCAGAGATATGAACACTGAAGCTTTCTTT.

The chain joins TRBV6-5 to TRBJ1-1; no firm D call. V gave up 5 bases and J gave up 2 bases, with 12 bases separating them. Looked up from germline, CDR1 is MNHEY and CDR2 is SVGAGI. The CDR3 has 14 amino acids. The CDR3 protein is CASSPLGRNTEAFF. CDR3 bases: TGTGCCAGCAGTCCCTTGGGCCGTAACACTGAAGCTTTCTTT.

The rearrangement links TRBV9 to TRBJ1-1; 10 bases match TRBD1. The CDR3 loop spans 15 amino acids. Germline CDR1 reads SGDLS; CDR2 reads YYNGEE. After removal of 4 bases from V and 3 bases from J, the junction contained 6 bases not matched to a gene. The DNA for the CDR3 is TGTGCCAGCAGCCCGGACAGGGGGATCGACACTGAAGCTTTCTTT. It is translated as CASSPDRGIDTEAFF.

This clone came up a few times. This chain connects TRBV7-9 to TRBJ2-7, with no clear D. CDR1 is SEHNR, CDR2 FQNEAQ, per germline (reference sequence). Trimming took off 1 base at V and 7 bases at J, with 11 bases between the two ends. There are 13 residues in the CDR3. The DNA for the CDR3 is TGTGCCAGCAGCTTAGTTAACAAGGAGGAGCAGTACTTC. This sequence encodes CASSLVNKEEQYF.